The 27 T cell receptor beta chains in this list originate from one sample, sequenced in a study of blood T cell repertoires in COVID-19. This table comes from immunoSEQ multiplex PCR, and its TCRdb copy is limited to in-frame clones, with some not included. The sample comprises around 340,000 clones, around nine tenths of which are singletons, and roughly 7.2% rests with the top ten. The sample consisted of peripheral blood. Receptors were obtained from a woman aged 55-69 years with COVID-19, enrolled during active disease.

V and J are TRBV7-8 and TRBJ2-1; 16 bases are a match to TRBD2. The CDR3 extends over 20 amino acids. V was pared by 4 bases and J by 0 bases, with 9 bases of the junction left unmatched. The germline V gene has CDR1 SGHVS and CDR2 FQNEAQ. Here the CDR3 reads CASSSGTSGGERFSYNEQFF. The CDR3 coding sequence is TGTGCCAGCAGCTCAGGGACTAGCGGGGGGGAGAGGTTCTCCTACAATGAGCAGTTCTTC. The variable domain in full, with the rest retrieved from reference TRBV7-8 and TRBJ2-1, is GAGVSQSPRYKVAKRGQDVALRCDPISGHVSLFWYQQALGQGPEFLTYFQNEAQLDKSGLPSDRFFAERPEGSVSTLKIQRTQQEDSAVYLCASSSGTSGGERFSYNEQFFGPGTRLTVL.

The V and J genes are TRBV18 and TRBJ2-3, with 10 bases matching TRBD2. Germline CDR1 and CDR2: KGHSH and LQKENI. The CDR3 length is 14 residues. V lost 4 bases to trimming and J lost 3 bases; unmatched junction nucleotides: 1. CDR3 residues: CASSLAGGTDTQYF. CDR3 DNA: TGTGCCAGCTCACTAGCGGGGGGAACAGATACGCAGTATTTT.

In DNA, the CDR3 is TGTGCCAGTAGTATCTCCCAGATCACAGATACGCAGTATTTT. Translating it yields CASSISQITDTQYF. This chain links TRBV19 with TRBJ2-3; no definite D call. Looked up from germline, CDR1 is LNHDA and CDR2 is SQIVND (reference sequence). Trimming took 3 bases from V and 2 from J, leaving 9 bases between them. The CDR3 totals 14 residues. The entire variable domain, with the rest obtained from reference TRBV19 and TRBJ2-3, is as follows: DGGITQSPKYLFRKEGQNVTLSCEQNLNHDAMYWYRQDPGQGLRLIYYSQIVNDFQKGDIAEGYSVSREKKESFPLTVTSAQKNPTAFYLCASSISQITDTQYFGPGTRLTVL.

This clone came up once. The chain is built from TRBV24-1 and TRBJ2-3; 10 bases agree with TRBD1. V lost 11 bases to trimming and J lost 2 bases; unmatched junction nucleotides: 3. The CDR3 loop spans 13 amino acids. From germline, CDR1 is KGHDR and CDR2 SFDVKD. The CDR3 region is CAIGQGDTDTQYF. CDR3 in DNA: TGTGCCATAGGACAGGGGGACACAGATACGCAGTATTTT.

V gene TRBV30 combines with J gene TRBJ1-2, with 8 bases that match TRBD1. There are 15 residues in the CDR3. V shed 8 bases and J 2 bases; nucleotides not matched to a gene: 13. The germline CDR1 and CDR2 sequences are GTSNPN and SVGIG (reference sequence). CDR3 DNA: TGTGCCGCGGAAAAAGACAGGGGCCGGAACTATGGCTACACCTTC. This codes for CAAEKDRGRNYGYTF.

V and J are TRBV19 and TRBJ1-1; the D gene is possibly TRBD1 (6 bases). Trimming left V 1 base short and J 3 bases short, with 12 bases between. CDR3 length equals 15 residues. Germline V gene lookup returns CDR1 LNHDA and CDR2 SQIVND (reference sequence). The CDR3 DNA is TGTGCCAGTAGTATAGGACAGGCGGGGGACACTGAAGCTTTCTTT. Amino acids: CASSIGQAGDTEAFF.

This chain joins TRBV12-5 and TRBJ2-7, with 10 bases fitting TRBD1. The ends lost 4 bases at V and 5 bases at J; junction bases unmatched: 5. There are 14 residues in the CDR3. Germline loops: CDR1 LGHNT, CDR2 FRNRAP. In nucleotides, the CDR3 is TGTGCTAGTGGTTGGACAGGGGGGTCCCACGAGCAGTACTTC. Translated, it gives CASGWTGGSHEQYF.

J is TRBJ1-2 and V is TRBV11-2; possible D gene TRBD1, 6 bases. V lost 3 bases and J 2 bases, leaving 7 bases between the germline ends. The CDR3 runs 13 residues. The germline V gene encodes CDR1 SGHAT and CDR2 FQNNGV. The CDR3 bases are TGTGCCAGCAGCTTCCAGGGGAACTATGGCTACACCTTC. Translating it yields CASSFQGNYGYTF.

This chain uses TRBV5-1 with TRBJ1-4; 7 bases agree with TRBD1. The CDR3 is 16 amino acids. Germline trimming cut 4 bases from V and 4 bases from J; bases unmatched to any gene: 10. Germline V CDR1 and CDR2: SGHRS, YFSETQ. CDR3 nucleotide sequence: TGCGCCAGCAGCCCAGGGACAGTGGGACTTAATGAAAAACTGTTTTTT. Protein product: CASSPGTVGLNEKLFF.

The chain joins TRBV7-9 to TRBJ2-1; the match to TRBD2 covers 14 bases. The germline V gene encodes CDR1 SEHNR and CDR2 FQNEAQ (reference sequence). J lost 6 bases, V lost 7 bases, and 2 bases had no gene match. This CDR3 is built from 14 residues. The CDR3 spells CASTGLAGANEQFF. The CDR3 DNA reads TGTGCCAGCACGGGACTAGCGGGGGCCAATGAGCAGTTCTTC. Looking up the rest from reference TRBV7-9 and TRBJ2-1 gives the full variable domain: DTGVSQNPRHKITKRGQNVTFRCDPISEHNRLYWYRQTLGQGPEFLTYFQNEAQLEKSRLLSDRFSAERPKGSFSTLEIQRTEQGDSAMYLCASTGLAGANEQFFGPGTRLTVL.

The chain links TRBV7-3 to TRBJ2-5; 8 bases fit TRBD2. Germline-derived CDR1 and CDR2 are SGHTA and FQGTGA. The CDR3 length is 14 residues. J gave up 5 bases and V 1 base, and 3 bases lay outside the gene matches. CDR3 loop: CASSLNGGAETQYF. The CDR3 DNA sequence: TGTGCCAGCAGCTTAAACGGGGGGGCCGAGACCCAGTACTTC.

J is TRBJ2-3 and V is TRBV27; weak D call: TRBD2 (6 bases). This CDR3 is built from 15 residues. Germline V gives CDR1 MNHEY, CDR2 SMNVEV (reference sequence). Between the trimmed V and J ends, which lost 3 bases and 0 bases, there was a span of 10 bases. This chain's CDR3 is CASSLWDSSTDTQYF. CDR3 DNA: TGTGCCAGCAGTTTGTGGGACTCTAGCACAGATACGCAGTATTTT.

The rearrangement uses TRBV27 and TRBJ1-4, with a tentative D call TRBD1 (5 bases). CDR3 length equals 14 residues. Germline CDR1 reads MNHEY; CDR2 reads SMNVEV (reference sequence). V was cut by 8 bases and J by 0 bases, with 10 bases left in between. CDR3 sequence: CASHGAATNEKLFF. CDR3 in DNA: TGTGCCAGCCATGGGGCGGCAACTAATGAAAAACTGTTTTTT.

Concerning this clone: The sample carries other DNA sequences with the same CDR3. The J gene is TRBJ1-2, the V gene TRBV27, with a possible D match to TRBD1 (6 bases). CDR1 is MNHEY, CDR2 SMNVEV, per germline (reference sequence). CDR3 length: 15 residues. The V gene lost 5 bases and the J gene lost 1 base, with 14 bases spanning the gap. The CDR3 nucleotides are TGTGCCAGCAGTCTTACAGGGCAGGGTAACTATGGCTACACCTTC. It translates to CASSLTGQGNYGYTF.

The count of this clone is one. The V gene is TRBV24-1, the J gene TRBJ2-1; D perhaps matches TRBD1 (6 bases). Germline V lookup: CDR1 KGHDR, CDR2 SFDVKD. The CDR3 has 15 residues. V shed 0 bases and J shed 4 bases, with 9 bases lying between them. CDR3 coding DNA: TGTGCCACCAGTGATTTGGACAGGTTTTACAATGAGCAGTTCTTC. Residues: CATSDLDRFYNEQFF.

This clone occurred a few times. The rearrangement links TRBV6-1 to TRBJ1-5; maybe TRBD1 (5 bases). The germline V gene encodes CDR1 MNHNS and CDR2 SASEGT. The CDR3 sequence is 15 residues long. Trimming stripped 2 bases from V and 2 bases from J, with 10 bases between. CDR3 sequence: CASSEITGRNQPQHF. CDR3 nucleotides: TGTGCCAGCAGTGAAATCACAGGCCGCAATCAGCCCCAGCATTTT.

This chain links TRBV7-3 with TRBJ2-7; the D gene is possibly TRBD2 (5 bases). The CDR3 covers 17 residues. Trimming stripped 2 bases from V and 5 bases from J, with 22 bases between. CDR1 is SGHTA, CDR2 FQGTGA, per germline. In DNA, the CDR3 is TGTGCCAGCAGCTTATTCGTCGGGTTAGGGAGAGGCAACGAGCAGTACTTC. Its translation: CASSLFVGLGRGNEQYF.

This chain uses TRBV23-1 with TRBJ1-2, with no clear D. Being an ORF, TRBV23-1 has a function that is uncertain. V was pared by 11 bases and J by 0 bases, with 19 bases between. CDR3 size: 15 residues. The CDR3 here is CAPPGGSQANYGYTF. The CDR3 DNA reads as TGCGCCCCCCCGGGAGGCTCCCAGGCTAACTATGGCTACACCTTC.

This clone was found a few times. The V call is TRBV5-1, the J call TRBJ1-1; a weak D match, TRBD1 (5 bases). The germline V and J ends were trimmed by 2 bases and 1 base, with 6 bases remaining between them. CDR1 SGHRS and CDR2 YFSETQ come from the germline V gene. The CDR3 is made up of 13 amino acids. The CDR3 DNA reads TGCGCCAGCAGCTTCCAGGGGAACACTGAAGCTTTCTTT. This sequence encodes CASSFQGNTEAFF.

This clone has more than one count but fewer than ten. This rearrangement joins TRBV2 to TRBJ2-1, with no clear D. Trimming cost V 7 bases and J 5 bases, with 12 bases left between them. The CDR3 has 13 residues. Per the germline V gene, CDR1 is SNHLY and CDR2 is FYNNEI. CDR3 region: CASNLQANNEQFF. Written as DNA, the CDR3 is TGTGCCAGCAACCTCCAGGCTAACAATGAGCAGTTCTTC.

The chain carries TRBV7-3 and TRBJ2-2, with D unclear. CDR3 length equals 14 residues. The V end was cut by 0 bases, the J end by 6 bases, with 8 bases between. CDR1 and CDR2 from the germline V gene are SGHTA and FQGTGA. Written as DNA, the CDR3 is TGTGCCAGCAGCTTAACGCCTAACCCCGGGGAGCTGTTTTTT. It is translated as CASSLTPNPGELFF.

V and J are TRBV6-5 and TRBJ1-6; possible D gene TRBD1, 5 bases. Germline CDR1 MNHEY, CDR2 SVGAGI. Trimming took 2 bases from V and 0 from J, leaving 8 bases between them. The CDR3 is 16 residues long. CDR3 sequence reads: CASSYGGSSYNSPLHF. The CDR3 DNA reads TGTGCCAGCAGTTACGGGGGGAGCTCCTATAATTCACCCCTCCACTTT.

V is TRBV4-1 and J is TRBJ2-1; D uncertain. With 8 bases removed from V and 7 bases from J, the gap between germline ends came to 21 bases. The CDR3 has 15 residues. The germline V gene encodes CDR1 MGHRA and CDR2 YSYEKL. The CDR3 region has the DNA TGCGCCAGCTCGAGAGTGGGTTCGCGGCTAAATGAGCAGTTCTTC. This sequence encodes CASSRVGSRLNEQFF.

The chain carries TRBV12-3 or TRBV12-4 and TRBJ1-1; TRBD1 is a possible D gene (6 bases). There are 12 residues in the CDR3. V was trimmed by 5 bases and J by 5 bases, leaving 9 bases between them. This CDR3 reads CASSDQGTEAFF. The CDR3 DNA reads TGTGCCAGCAGTGATCAGGGGACTGAAGCTTTCTTT.

The DNA of the CDR3 is TGTGCCAGCAGCTTAGGACAGGGGGCTGGCACAGATACGCAGTATTTT. It yields the protein CASSLGQGAGTDTQYF. This chain uses TRBV7-3 with TRBJ2-3, with 11 bases lining up with TRBD1. The CDR3 has 16 residues. CDR1 is SGHTA, CDR2 FQGTGA, per germline. V lost 2 bases and J lost 1; bases outside the gene matches: 2.

This clone was seen only once. The rearrangement uses TRBV6-1 and TRBJ2-4; the match to TRBD2 covers 8 bases. Germline CDR1 MNHNS, CDR2 SASEGT. Losses at the gene ends were 4 bases for V and 7 bases for J; bases not matched to a gene: 12. The CDR3 runs to 16 residues. DNA for the CDR3: TGTGCCAGCAGTGTTGAAGCGGGGGCGGGGTGGAACATTCAGTACTTC. It specifies CASSVEAGAGWNIQYF.

The chain carries TRBV30 and TRBJ2-1; 15 bases align to TRBD2. This CDR3 contains 16 residues. Trimming took 3 bases from V and 10 from J; bases not matched to a gene: 10. Per germline, CDR1 GTSNPN and CDR2 SVGIG (reference sequence). The CDR3 reads CAWSLGLAGGPREQFF. The CDR3 DNA sequence: TGTGCCTGGAGCCTTGGACTAGCGGGGGGGCCAAGGGAGCAGTTCTTC.